A single sample is the source of the 13 T cell receptor beta chains below, sequenced in a study of blood T cell repertoires in COVID-19. Measured with immunoSEQ multiplex PCR; TCRdb has only the in-frame clones, and not every one. The data hold about 190,000 clones, with 80% to 85% observed a single time. The sequenced sample was peripheral blood. The receptors originated from a woman in her 30s with acute or convalescent COVID-19.

This chain joins TRBV28 and TRBJ1-2; the match to TRBD1 covers 8 bases. In germline, CDR1 is MDHEN, CDR2 SYDVKM. This CDR3 has 16 amino acids. V lost 5 bases, J lost 7 bases, and 15 bases stayed unmatched. CDR3 sequence reads: CASSPPGGRGQGGYTF. CDR3 in DNA: TGTGCCAGCAGTCCGCCGGGAGGCAGGGGGCAGGGTGGCTACACCTTC.

This chain connects TRBV15 to TRBJ1-2; D unclear. The ends were cut back, 1 base at V and 6 bases at J, with 21 bases in the middle. CDR3 length: 17 residues. Germline CDR1 and CDR2: LNHNV and YYDKDF (reference sequence). CDR3 coding DNA: TGTGCCACCAGCAGAGGGATCGGGGAGGCCCGAACGGATGGCTACACCTTC. Translating it yields CATSRGIGEARTDGYTF. Full variable domain (missing parts from reference TRBV15 and TRBJ1-2): DAMVIQNPRYQVTQFGKPVTLSCSQTLNHNVMYWYQQKSSQAPKLLFHYYDKDFNNEADTPDNFQSRRPNTSFCFLDIRSPGLGDTAMYLCATSRGIGEARTDGYTFGSGTRLTVV.

This clone was seen just once. V is TRBV7-2 and J is TRBJ1-2; perhaps TRBD1 as D (6 bases). The ends were cut back, 3 bases at V and 8 bases at J, with 13 bases in the middle. The CDR3 loop spans 13 amino acids. Germline CDR1 and CDR2: SGHTA and FQGNSA. The CDR3 spells CASSLGGRWGYTF. The CDR3 bases are TGTGCCAGCAGCTTGGGGGGGCGTTGGGGCTACACCTTC.

J is TRBJ2-4 and V is TRBV13; D may be TRBD1 (5 bases). V was shortened by 4 bases and J by 9 bases, with 19 bases between the two germline ends. CDR1 is PRHDT and CDR2 is FYEKMQ in the germline V gene (reference sequence). There are 15 residues in the CDR3. The CDR3 loop is CASSSDSSNPGIQYF. CDR3 nucleotide sequence: TGTGCCAGCAGCTCCGACAGTTCTAATCCGGGCATTCAGTACTTC.

V is TRBV6-4 and J is TRBJ2-1; 9 bases match TRBD2. This CDR3 has 22 residues. The V gene end was trimmed by 2 bases and the J gene end by 3 bases; junction bases not matched to a gene: 23. Germline V gene data show CDR1 as MRHNA and CDR2 as SNTAGT. The CDR3 loop is CASSDVMSWLAGQRRNYNEQFF. CDR3 coding DNA: TGTGCCAGCAGTGACGTAATGTCTTGGCTAGCGGGACAACGAAGAAACTACAATGAGCAGTTCTTC.

The J gene is TRBJ1-1, the V gene TRBV5-1; 11 bases are a match to TRBD1. CDR3 length: 17 amino acids. The V and J ends lost 4 bases and 4 bases, in that order; junction bases with no gene match: 12. Germline V gives CDR1 SGHRS, CDR2 YFSETQ. The CDR3: CASSLTGQGANPTEAFF. The DNA of the CDR3 is TGCGCCAGCAGCCTGACCGGACAGGGGGCCAACCCCACTGAAGCTTTCTTT.

The chain links TRBV28 to TRBJ2-2; TRBD2 matches at 10 bases. The CDR3 loop spans 16 amino acids. V was clipped by 7 bases and J by 7 bases; unmatched bases: 12. Per germline, CDR1 MDHEN and CDR2 SYDVKM. The DNA for the CDR3 is TGTGCCAGCACCCCCCAGCGGGAGGGGCAGGGCGGGGAGCTGTTTTTT. This sequence encodes CASTPQREGQGGELFF.

This chain connects TRBV3-1 (or the pseudogene TRBV3-2) to TRBJ2-7; D unclear. The V gene lost 4 bases and the J gene lost 3 bases, with 22 bases spanning the gap. Germline V CDR1 and CDR2: LGHDT, YNNKEL (reference sequence). The CDR3 totals 17 residues. As DNA, the CDR3 is TGTGCCAGCAGCCCTATCTCAGGCCCTTCCCTTCGCTACGAGCAGTACTTC. As protein: CASSPISGPSLRYEQYF.

The chain joins TRBV9 to TRBJ1-2, with D unresolved. V shed 0 bases and J shed 5 bases, with 8 bases lying between them. In germline, CDR1 is SGDLS, CDR2 YYNGEE. CDR3 length equals 13 residues. CDR3 DNA: TGTGCCAGCAGCGTAGGAGGTAATTATGGCTACACCTTC. Amino acids: CASSVGGNYGYTF.

The chain joins TRBV3-1 (or the pseudogene TRBV3-2) to TRBJ1-3; 8 bases agree with TRBD1. J lost 4 bases, V lost 0 bases, and 5 bases had no gene match. CDR3 length equals 16 residues. CDR1 is LGHDT and CDR2 is YNNKEL in the germline V gene (reference sequence). The CDR3 region is CASSQDQGAGGNTIYF. CDR3 in DNA: TGTGCCAGCAGCCAAGATCAGGGGGCGGGAGGAAACACCATATATTTT.

The chain couples TRBV4-1 to TRBJ1-2; 9 bases agree with TRBD1. Trimming took 2 bases from V and 4 from J; bases not matched to a gene: 8. CDR1 MGHRA and CDR2 YSYEKL come from the germline V gene. The CDR3 covers 16 residues. CDR3 amino acids: CASSQTKMTGGYGYTF. CDR3 in DNA: TGCGCCAGCAGCCAAACCAAAATGACAGGGGGCTATGGCTACACCTTC.

The rearrangement uses TRBV27 and TRBJ1-2, with TRBD1 matching over 7 bases. CDR3 length: 17 amino acids. V lost 10 bases and J lost 3; bases outside the gene matches: 20. Germline V gene lookup returns CDR1 MNHEY and CDR2 SMNVEV (reference sequence). The CDR3 loop is CATKLLYRQGNDYGYTF. The CDR3, as DNA: TGTGCCACCAAACTCTTATACCGACAGGGAAATGACTATGGCTACACCTTC.

In its sample, this clone was seen a few times. The chain has TRBV3-1 (or the pseudogene TRBV3-2) and TRBJ1-2; D is undetermined. Trimming took off 4 bases at V and 8 bases at J, with 8 bases between the two ends. This CDR3 is built from 11 residues. CDR1 and CDR2 (germline): LGHDT, YNNKEL (reference sequence). The CDR3 loop is CASSLDGGYTF. The CDR3 coding sequence is TGTGCCAGCAGCCTCGACGGGGGCTACACCTTC.